This TCR beta chain comes out of a study of molecular identifiers for immune sequencing clone quantification. Across the whole study: Within a replicate experiment, RNA obtained from either about 20,000 or 100,000 naive CD8 cells was divided into five aliquots, and four of those aliquots were then sequenced. Broader study findings: The study found clones above 20 RNA copies held over 97% of effector molecules and under 1% in naive cells. Spiked TCR RNA from one Jurkat cell reportedly showed up when mixed among 850,000 to 1,000,000 naive cells.

With RNA at 10%, 30% or 50%, naive CD8 libraries came from approximately 22,000 to 940,000 sorted cells. This clonotype is categorized as medium-sized. Its antigen is unidentified. TCRdb independently ran MiXCR on the PCR reads; one entry per CDR3 protein. Among some 8,500 distinct CDR3 sequences, roughly an eighth were seen once, and the ten largest hold about 1.6%. This sequence originates from a human donor in good health. Some libraries in this study had Jurkat cell RNA spiked in. Sequencing input: naive CD8+ T cells from blood, with Jurkat cell RNA spiked in. The subset here: FACS-sorted CD8+CD4-CCR7+CD45RA+ naive T cells.

The CDR3 DNA follows: TGTGCCAGCAGCTTAGTGGGGGGATCCACAGATACGCAGTATTTT. It encodes CASSLVGGSTDTQYF. This chain joins TRBV7-9 and TRBJ2-3; TRBD2 might be the D (6 bases). The CDR3 length is 15 residues. The V gene lost 1 base and the J gene lost 2 bases, with 10 bases spanning the gap. Germline V gene lookup returns CDR1 SEHNR and CDR2 FQNEAQ (reference sequence).